The 8 T cell receptor beta chains reported below all come from one sample, sequenced in a study of technical replicates of blood from a few donors. Using immunoSEQ multiplex PCR, the repertoire was profiled, and TCRdb retains in-frame clones only, with some absent. The repertoire has approximately 73,000 clones, 95% to 98% of them found once; the top ten carry 0.3% to 0.35%. The specimen sequenced was T cells isolated from PBMCs. These receptors were obtained from a human donor in good health.

V usage is TRBV21-1 and J usage is TRBJ1-2; the D call in the table, TRBD1, was not verified against the DNA. TRBV21-1 is recorded as a pseudogene. CDR3 length equals 16 residues. The CDR3 region is CASSLRTGATIYGYTF. CDR3 DNA sequence: TGTGCCAGCAGCCTTCGGACAGGGGCCACAATCTATGGCTACACCTTC.

The chain has TRBV5-4 and TRBJ2-5; 7 positions match TRBD2. Germline lookup yields CDR1 SGHNT and CDR2 YYREEE (reference sequence). The CDR3 totals 15 residues. The junction had 11 bases not matched to a gene; V was cut back by 4 bases and J by 5 bases. Written as DNA, the CDR3 is TGTGCCAGCAGCCCCAATTTGGCGGGGGTGGAGACCCAGTACTTC. It encodes CASSPNLAGVETQYF.

J is TRBJ1-2 and V is TRBV29-1; 7 bases match TRBD1. The CDR3 is made up of 16 amino acids. The germline CDR1 and CDR2 sequences are SQVTM and ANQGSEA. Trimming cost V 2 bases and J 4 bases; bases outside gene matches: 13. CDR3 amino acids: CSVELTGTAFSYGYTF. The CDR3 coding sequence is TGCAGCGTTGAACTAACCGGGACAGCCTTTTCCTATGGCTACACCTTC.

This sequence joins TRBV7-9 and TRBJ2-4; D may be TRBD1 (6 bases). The length of the CDR3 is 12 residues. The germline gives CDR1 SEHNR, CDR2 FQNEAQ (reference sequence). V was pared by 8 bases and J by 5 bases, with 10 bases between. CDR3 nucleotides: TGTGCCAGCCGGGACAACGAAAACATTCAGTACTTC. Translating it yields CASRDNENIQYF.

V gene TRBV11-2 combines with J gene TRBJ1-1, with a possible D match to TRBD1 (5 bases). Trimming cost V 1 base and J 2 bases, with 11 bases left between them. The CDR3 covers 15 residues. Germline-derived CDR1 and CDR2 are SGHAT and FQNNGV. The CDR3 DNA follows: TGTGCCAGCAGCTTAGGAAAGCAGGGAAACACTGAAGCTTTCTTT. The encoded protein is CASSLGKQGNTEAFF.

The J gene is TRBJ2-1, the V gene TRBV9, with TRBD2 as a possible D gene (6 bases). Germline V gene sequence: CDR1 SGDLS, CDR2 YYNGEE. Trimming shortened V by 3 bases and J by 0 bases, and 16 bases separated the two germline ends. The CDR3 totals 17 residues. The CDR3 nucleotides are TGTGCCAGCAGCGCCTCGCTTAGCGGTAGCTCCTACAATGAGCAGTTCTTC. It encodes CASSASLSGSSYNEQFF.

The chain uses TRBV5-1 and TRBJ2-1; 8 bases align to TRBD1. This CDR3 spans 15 amino acids. CDR1 SGHRS and CDR2 YFSETQ come from the germline V gene. V was clipped by 5 bases and J by 2 bases; unmatched bases: 6. The DNA for the CDR3 is TGCGCCAGCAGATCCGGGACAGGTACCTACAATGAGCAGTTCTTC. The encoded protein is CASRSGTGTYNEQFF.

This rearrangement joins TRBV27 to TRBJ2-1; 8 bases map to TRBD2. In germline, CDR1 is MNHEY, CDR2 SMNVEV (reference sequence). This CDR3 contains 16 residues. The junction had 10 bases not matched to a gene; V was cut back by 6 bases and J by 3 bases. CDR3 residues: CASRSPTSAYYNEQFF. In nucleotides, the CDR3 is TGTGCCAGCAGATCTCCGACTAGCGCATACTACAATGAGCAGTTCTTC.